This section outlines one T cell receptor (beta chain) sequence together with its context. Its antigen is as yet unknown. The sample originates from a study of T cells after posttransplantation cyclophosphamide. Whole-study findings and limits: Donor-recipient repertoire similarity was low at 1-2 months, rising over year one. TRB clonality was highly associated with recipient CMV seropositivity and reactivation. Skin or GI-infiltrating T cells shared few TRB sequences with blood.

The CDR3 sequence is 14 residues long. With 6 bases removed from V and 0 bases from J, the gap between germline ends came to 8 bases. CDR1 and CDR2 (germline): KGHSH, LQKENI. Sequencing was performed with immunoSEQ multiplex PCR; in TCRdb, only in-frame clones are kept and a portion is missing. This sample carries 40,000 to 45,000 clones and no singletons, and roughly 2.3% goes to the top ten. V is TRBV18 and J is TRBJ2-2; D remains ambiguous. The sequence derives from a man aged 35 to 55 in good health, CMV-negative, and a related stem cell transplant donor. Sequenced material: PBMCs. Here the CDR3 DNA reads TGTGCCAGCTCCCTTAAATCGAACACCGGGGAGCTGTTTTTT. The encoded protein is CASSLKSNTGELFF.